Included here is one TCR beta chain sequence, with context. The data derive from a study of blood T cell repertoires in COVID-19. Study background: There were acute and convalescent COVID-19 samples, and they came from the United States, Italy and Spain.

V was cut by 0 bases and J by 7 bases, with 12 bases left in between. Germline loops: CDR1 GTSNPN, CDR2 SVGIG (reference sequence). The CDR3 spans 13 residues. The age range of participants was roughly 18 to 90 years, with residence in about two dozen US areas. Which cohort a participant joined came from the clinical history participants gave. Recovery meant two consecutive negative NP/OP PCR tests, professional clearance, or resolved symptoms. Some clones are missing from TCRdb's copy, which holds only in-frame ones; the method was immunoSEQ multiplex PCR. The table includes approximately 230,000 clones, 85% to 90% detected once.

The J gene is TRBJ1-2, the V gene TRBV30; D is possibly TRBD1 (5 bases). The clonotype comes from a man aged 35 to 55 who had recovered from COVID-19. The material sequenced was PBMCs or T cells enriched from blood (not recorded which). DNA of the CDR3: TGTGCCTGGAGTGTATGGGGGGAGGGTGGCTACACCTTC. Amino acid sequence: CAWSVWGEGGYTF.